The 2 T cell receptor beta chains below come from one sample, sequenced in a study of blood T cells in healthy people across ages. The authors ran a second PCR of roughly 6 to 12 cycles using a sample-barcoded 5' primer and a J-beta primer mix. TCRdb reprocessed the 5' RACE reads with MiXCR, giving one entry per CDR3 protein. The sample lists hundreds of thousands of distinct CDR3 sequences, approximately 53% occurring once. The sequenced material came from blood. The receptor set was obtained from a man aged 80 or over in good health.

In the case of this clonotype: Its ends do not fully match the called genes, so a read error is possible. The chain carries TRBV5-1 and TRBJ1-1; the D gene is possibly TRBD1 (5 bases). The CDR3 sequence is 14 residues long. The germline CDR1 and CDR2 sequences are SGHRS and YFSETQ. The CDR3 protein is CASSEPGGYAEAFF. CDR3 sequence (DNA): TGCGCCAGCAGCGAGCCTGGGGGATACGCTGAGGCTTTCTTT.

The table lists this clonotype with a count of one. The chain combines TRBV29-1 with TRBJ1-1, with D unresolved. The germline V gene encodes CDR1 SQVTM and CDR2 ANQGSEA. The CDR3 runs 13 residues. Trimming removed 3 bases at V and 3 bases at J, with 11 bases between. The CDR3 loop reads CSVELGGDTEAFF. CDR3 nucleotides: TGCAGCGTTGAGCTCGGTGGCGACACTGAAGCTTTCTTT. The full variable domain, rest sourced from reference TRBV29-1 and TRBJ1-1, is SAVISQKPSRDICQRGTSLTIQCQVDSQVTMMFWYRQQPGQSLTLIATANQGSEATYESGFVIDKFPISRPNLTFSTLTVSNMSPEDSSIYLCSVELGGDTEAFFGQGTRLTVV.